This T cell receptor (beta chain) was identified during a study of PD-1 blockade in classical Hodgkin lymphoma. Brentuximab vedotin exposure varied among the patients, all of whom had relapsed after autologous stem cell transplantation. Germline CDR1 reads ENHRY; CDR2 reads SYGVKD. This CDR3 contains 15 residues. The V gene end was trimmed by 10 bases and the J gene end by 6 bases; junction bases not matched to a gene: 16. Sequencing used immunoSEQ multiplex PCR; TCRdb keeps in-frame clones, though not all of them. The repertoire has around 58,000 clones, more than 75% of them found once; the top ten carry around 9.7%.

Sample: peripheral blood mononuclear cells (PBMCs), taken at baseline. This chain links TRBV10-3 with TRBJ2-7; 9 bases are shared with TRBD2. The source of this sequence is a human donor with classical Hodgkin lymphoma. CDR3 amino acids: CATNLAGVNFAEQYF. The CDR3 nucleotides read TGTGCCACCAACTTAGCGGGAGTGAATTTTGCCGAGCAGTACTTC.